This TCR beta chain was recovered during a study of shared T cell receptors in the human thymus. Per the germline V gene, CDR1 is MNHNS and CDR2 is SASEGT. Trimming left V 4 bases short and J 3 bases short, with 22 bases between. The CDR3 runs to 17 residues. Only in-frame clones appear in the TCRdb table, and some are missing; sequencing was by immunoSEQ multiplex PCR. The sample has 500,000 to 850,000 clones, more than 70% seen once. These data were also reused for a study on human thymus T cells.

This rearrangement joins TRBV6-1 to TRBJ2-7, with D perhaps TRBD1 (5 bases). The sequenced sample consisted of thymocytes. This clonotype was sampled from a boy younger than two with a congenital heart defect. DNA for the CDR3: TGTGCCAGCAGTGGTTCCCCAGGGCGGAGTTATGTCTACGAGCAGTACTTC. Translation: CASSGSPGRSYVYEQYF.